Described below is a single T cell receptor beta chain sequence and its context. Antigen unknown. Per the germline V gene, CDR1 is SGHVS and CDR2 is FQNEAQ. CDR3 length: 14 amino acids. V was clipped by 1 base and J by 9 bases, with 10 bases between them. This sample was included in a study of T cell responses to AZD1222 COVID-19 vaccine. Overall study context: Whether given at about 4 or about 12 weeks, second doses were pooled.

The assay was immunoSEQ multiplex PCR, and TCRdb's table has in-frame clones only and misses some. The table lists about 130,000 clones, 75% to 90% of them singletons, with 4.1% in the top ten. Whole-study findings and limits: Among the donors, most were white British and more were female, and clonal diversity was possibly underestimated. Spike regions recognized by vaccine-associated CD4 TCRs spanned the protein, led by 160-218 and 743-854. There were repertoire samples only from the period after the peak T cell response.

The chain carries TRBV7-8 and TRBJ1-6, with unresolved D. Sequences were derived from peripheral blood, sampled on day 0 of AZD1222 vaccination. The TCR sequence derives from an adult in good health. The CDR3 nucleotides are TGTGCCAGCAGCTTAGAAGGCAGATCTTCACCCCTCCACTTT. Protein sequence: CASSLEGRSSPLHF.